This T cell receptor (beta chain) stems from a study of cytomegalovirus exposure and HLA in healthy donors (dated by TCRdb to between 2016 and 2019). Background on the whole study: An earlier analysis of approximately 600 of the donors reported approximately 270 Gb of sequence data and roughly 100 million unique TCR beta sequences from roughly 180 million T cells. An early release that covered several hundred HLA-typed donors contained approximately 320 gigabases of sequencing data and about 93 million unique TCR sequences. Among the approximately 430 genotyped donors, around 79% belonged to the genetic ancestry cluster associated with self-reported Caucasian donors. The study aimed to test whether signatures of past pathogen exposure could be identified by cataloging public T cell receptors. Using immunosequencing, the study profiled T cell repertoires from around 670 subjects and related those repertoires to cytomegalovirus serostatus. Along with the roughly 710-subject first cohort, a separate validation cohort of around 120 different subjects was used. To predict cytomegalovirus infection status, the study combined high-throughput TCR immunosequencing, statistical association of individual TCRs with disease status, and machine learning. A later analysis re-examined previously published TCR beta repertoires from 500 to 700 donors and added high-resolution HLA genotyping to investigate patterns of TCR occurrence. Rather than drawing on any new phenotypic data, the later analysis identified candidate immune exposures from TCR beta sequences and the way those sequences occurred across donors. An earlier analysis of more than 450 of the donors used high-throughput TCR beta sequencing to judge whether each TCR beta V gene segment behaved as functional or pseudogenic. Alongside the repertoire data, information on donor age, sex, ethnicity and CMV serostatus was compiled. Genome-wide SNP genotypes for about 60% of the 666 donors were used in a later genetic analysis, which treated that subset as a discovery cohort. Every repertoire in the discovery cohort had been generated on one and the same sequencing platform. Class I and class II HLA loci were covered by the typing at four-digit resolution. The number of donors typed differed by locus, with about 629-630 for A, B, C, DRB1 and DQB1, roughly 520 for DQA1, 606 for DPA1, and about 450 for DPB1. Roughly 5 DR-DQ haplotypes were treated as single units for association and clustering because of strong linkage in the cohort. Across around 400 genotyped donors of the cohort, an average of approximately 240,000 unique TCR beta nucleotide sequences per donor were sequenced, and 15% to 20% of those sequences were non-productive. General findings and caveats noted by the study authors: The classifier was reported to diagnose cytomegalovirus status with high specificity and sensitivity in both the original cohort and the validation cohort. A further reported finding was that TCR beta sequences accurately predicted the HLA-A and HLA-B alleles for most subjects in the first cohort. Assigning TCR associations to individual alleles was difficult when HLA alleles, especially DR and DQ, strongly co-occurred. Because HLA typing was unavailable for some donors at each locus, only the typed subset was used in association tests. Presence/absence analyses assumed roughly uniform sequencing depth across donors, an assumption that may not hold. In the study, 150 to 200 TCR beta chains were listed as associated with cytomegalovirus. In vitro tests confirmed that a few of the cytomegalovirus-associated TCR beta chains recognize cytomegalovirus antigens. The sequencing pipeline was judged likely to have produced a cluster of highly shared sequence variants as a technical artifact. Most CMV-associated TCR beta chains appeared to be HLA-restricted in a later analysis, and the HLA associations seemed to be driven largely by CMV exposure. According to a later genetic analysis, donors in an Asian-associated ancestry cluster had fewer N-insertions in productive TCRs than the roughly 670-donor mean. Compared with equally common non-associated chains, HLA-associated TCR beta chains in a later analysis were more clonally expanded and had lower generation probabilities. Linkage disequilibrium might explain the correlated functional status among segregating V segments, but an unknown experimental factor could not be excluded. In this cohort, only TCR beta chains were sequenced, and detectable features were limited by the absence of alpha or paired-chain data. Some IMGT-functional V segments, including TRBV6-2 and TRBV6-3, could not be told apart with the 87-base-pair reads, so those segments were excluded. CMV serostatus was the only immune exposure information available for the cohort. V-gene and J-gene trimming of TCR beta chains was associated with a missense DCLRE1C variant in a later genetic analysis, and the association was replicated in an independent cohort. The earlier analysis of some 560 of the donors excluded roughly 17 rarely observed V segments, including chromosome 9 orphons, because counts were too low. Most TCR sequences were seen in very few donors, while some public TCRs were found in many individuals. Broadly in line with IMGT annotations, most TCR beta V segments showed up in productive rearrangements about 87% or about 30% of the time in an earlier analysis of several hundred of the donors. A later analysis reported that several top co-occurrence clusters appeared linked to parvovirus B19, influenza, CMV and Epstein-Barr virus. Specific HLA alleles were associated with 15,000 to 20,000 TCR beta sequences at a false discovery rate of 0.05 in a later analysis. In a later analysis, the rate of TCR association differed among HLA loci, with DRB1 alleles having the most associated TCRs and HLA-C alleles having the fewest. According to the authors, the approach could potentially be generalized to other disease states and immunological phenotypes.

In regard to this clone: Which antigen it targets is not known. Base-call qualities are not available, and no considerably larger clone is one nucleotide away.

From its cysteine to its phenylalanine, the CDR3 spans 16 amino acids. Solely the CDR3 DNA is kept, with 48 bases framed from the first base. The junction carries 17 bases between V and J, which are trimmed by 3 bases and 5 bases respectively. The germline V gene supplies CDR1 SGHRS and CDR2 YFSETQ. The library was generated by the immunoSEQ multiplex PCR assay. The multiplex PCR relied on a mix of 60 forward primers for TCR Vbeta segments and 13 reverse primers for TCR Jbeta segments. The CDR3 region of rearranged TCR beta genes was amplified from genomic DNA by a multiplex PCR assay. On the Illumina HiSeq System, the amplified TCR beta libraries were sequenced as 87-base-pair reads. The authors processed their data as follows. A later analysis counted some 80 million unique TCR beta chains across the 550 to 800 repertoires, and 10 million to 12 million of these chains were shared by at least two donors. Raw reads were error-corrected and collapsed into unique sequences by a nearest-neighbor algorithm in which closely related sequences were merged to remove PCR and sequencing errors. CDR3 sequences were aligned to IMGT reference sequences to assign V, D and J gene segments. For a sequence to be retained, a match of at least six nucleotides was required to both a V gene segment and a J gene segment. A rearrangement was called productive if the CDR3 had no stop codons and remained in frame with V and J, and every other rearrangement was called non-productive. CDR3 was defined by IMGT convention, running from the second conserved V-encoded cysteine to the conserved J-encoded phenylalanine. Sequences without an unambiguous match to a single V gene segment were excluded from the earlier analysis of about 630 of the donors. An earlier analysis of under 750 of the donors called V segments functional above 56.7% productive rearrangements and segregating when the between-donor standard deviation exceeded 5%. A statistical classification framework was built for diagnosing cytomegalovirus status from the catalog of TCR beta chain sequences. A later analysis assigned V and J genes by comparing TCR nucleotide sequences with IMGT/GENE-DB human TR gene sequences. Using the TCRdist pipeline, a later analysis assigned CDR3 sequences along with most-parsimonious VDJ recombination scenarios. In a later analysis, each TCR beta chain was defined by its CDR3 amino acid sequence together with its V-gene family, and reads lacking a unique V-gene family were excluded. To address suspected cross-contamination and a sequencing artifact, a later analysis removed approximately 600 highly shared, low-generation-probability nucleotide sequences. For each public chain, a later analysis derived a clonal expansion index from normalized ranks of inferred template counts within each repertoire. In a later analysis, generation probabilities were computed with a VDJ recombination model fitted to out-of-frame rearrangements, and the resulting probabilities were checked against IGoR. A later analysis scored TCR-TCR, TCR-HLA and TCR-CMV co-occurrence with hypergeometric tests, applying a repertoire-size bias correction to TCR pairs. False discovery rates were estimated in a later analysis by permuting HLA or CMV assignments 20 times. In a later analysis, co-occurring TCRs were grouped with DBSCAN, and TCRdist sequence similarity was added when clustering was performed within HLA-allele-positive subsets. Repertoires with fewer than 30,000 or more than 120,000 public chains, plus five repertoires with anomalous nucleotide sharing, were excluded from co-occurrence clustering. The table was pulled from immuneACCESS by TCRdb, which kept in-frame rearrangements only. Such tables lose some clones; where checked, under half of the loss comes from unresolved V genes, and the rest has no known cause. That table is the source of V, J and clone size, and D and trimming were worked out from the DNA. The table for this sample lists some 110,000 clones; approximately 79% of them were counted only once. Together, the top ten hold 3.5% to 4% of the sample.

The cohort was made up of 666 healthy bone marrow donors. At the time of sampling, every cohort member was nominally healthy, though immune exposures that went unrecorded were likely present. The donor tested CMV seronegative, placing the donor among the roughly 350 seronegative members of the cohort. A peripheral blood sample was provided by each donor, and peripheral blood mononuclear cells were used for TCR beta sequencing. The Qiagen DNeasy Blood Extraction Kit was used to extract genomic DNA from the blood cell samples. Sequenced: PBMCs. The TCR originated in a man aged 60 to 75 in good health and CMV-seronegative. The chain links TRBV5-1 with TRBJ2-2; TRBD2 might be the D gene, on 6 matching bases. DNA sequence: TGCGCCAGCAGCTACTCGGGACTGGTTGGGACCGGGGAGCTGTTTTTT. Its translation reads: CASSYSGLVGTGELFF.